A single T cell receptor (beta chain) is shown here with its context. CDR3 length: 15 residues. The ends lost 3 bases at V and 5 bases at J; junction bases unmatched: 7. These data are taken from a study of T-cell memory formation after mild COVID-19. Study information: The study found TCR clusters largely donor specific.

TCRdb re-called the 5' RACE reads through MiXCR, storing one row per CDR3 protein. This table has a few hundred thousand distinct CDR3 sequences, more than 15% appearing once. Sequenced: PBMCs or a T cell subset sorted from them (not recorded which). The TCR originated in a man younger than 35 who had mild COVID-19 (a few samples of this study predate the infection). Cell type and time point are not known. V usage is TRBV12-3 or TRBV12-4 and J usage is TRBJ2-7, with TRBD1 matching over 10 bases. In DNA form, the CDR3 reads TGTGCCAGCAGTTTTCCGGGGACAGGGGCTGACGAGCAGTACTTC. It is translated as CASSFPGTGADEQYF.